The next 16 T cell receptor beta chains were all read from a single sample in a study of T cell responses to AZD1222 COVID-19 vaccine. TCRdb's table, derived via immunoSEQ multiplex PCR, lists solely in-frame clones and lacks some. This table has about 130,000 clones, 80% to 90% appearing once. The material sequenced was peripheral blood, taken 28 days after the second AZD1222 dose. Every receptor here comes from an adult who received the AZD1222 COVID-19 vaccine.

This chain links TRBV18 with TRBJ1-3, with D unresolved. Between the trimmed V and J ends, which lost 4 bases and 0 bases, there was a span of 4 bases. CDR1 and CDR2 (germline): KGHSH, LQKENI. The CDR3 contains 13 residues. The CDR3 sequence is CASSQDSGNTIYF. CDR3 in DNA: TGTGCCAGCTCACAGGACTCTGGAAACACCATATATTTT. The full variable domain, in which reference TRBV18 and TRBJ1-3 provide the parts outside the CDR3, is NAGVMQNPRHLVRRRGQEARLRCSPMKGHSHVYWYRQLPEEGLKFMVYLQKENIIDESGMPKERFSAEFPKEGPSILRIQQVVRGDSAAYFCASSQDSGNTIYFGEGSWLTVV.

This clone was seen only once. V usage is TRBV18 and J usage is TRBJ2-5; tentatively, D is TRBD1 or TRBD2 (5 bases each). The germline V and J ends were trimmed by 6 bases and 2 bases, with 10 bases remaining between them. Germline CDR1 is KGHSH and CDR2 is LQKENI. CDR3 length: 13 amino acids. CDR3 residues: CASSRGDQETQYF. CDR3 nucleotides: TGTGCCAGCTCTCGAGGGGATCAAGAGACCCAGTACTTC.

The chain employs TRBV5-1 and TRBJ1-1; tentative D call: TRBD1 (6 bases). The V gene lost 1 base and the J gene lost 4 bases, with 8 bases spanning the gap. CDR3 length equals 13 residues. Germline assignment: CDR1 SGHRS and CDR2 YFSETQ. The CDR3 here is CASSLLGGTEAFF. CDR3 sequence (DNA): TGCGCCAGCAGCTTGCTAGGGGGCACTGAAGCTTTCTTT.

In this sample, this clone turned up once. The genes are TRBV5-1 and TRBJ2-7; possibly TRBD1 or TRBD2 for D (5 bases each). The length of the CDR3 is 14 residues. In germline, CDR1 is SGHRS, CDR2 YFSETQ. Trimming took off 0 bases at V and 5 bases at J, with 12 bases between the two ends. CDR3 sequence reads: CASSLGRAGDEQYF. Here the CDR3 DNA reads TGCGCCAGCAGCTTGGGCAGGGCCGGGGACGAGCAGTACTTC.

CDR3 residues: CASRRTGGNTIYF. The CDR3, as DNA: TGTGCCAGTAGGCGGACGGGCGGAAACACCATATATTTT. The chain links TRBV19 to TRBJ1-3; D ambiguous. Trimming pared 6 bases from V and 4 bases from J, leaving 10 bases between. The germline V gene encodes CDR1 LNHDA and CDR2 SQIVND (reference sequence). The CDR3 is made up of 13 amino acids.

The chain joins TRBV7-3 to TRBJ1-6, with TRBD1 as a possible D gene (6 bases). This CDR3 spans 13 amino acids. V was pared by 5 bases and J by 8 bases, with 10 bases between. CDR1 SGHTA and CDR2 FQGTGA come from the germline V gene. CDR3 coding DNA: TGTGCCAGCAGCACCGCAGGGGATTCACCCCTCCACTTT. As protein: CASSTAGDSPLHF.

The CDR3 nucleotides are TGTGCCTGGAGTGAGGCTAGCGGGGGGCCAGAGACCCAGTACTTC. The encoded protein is CAWSEASGGPETQYF. The chain joins TRBV30 to TRBJ2-5; 11 nucleotides match TRBD2. The V gene's germline CDR1 is GTSNPN and CDR2 SVGIG (reference sequence). The CDR3 totals 15 residues. The ends lost 1 base at V and 4 bases at J; junction bases unmatched: 5.

The gene calls are TRBV24-1 and TRBJ2-5; D uncertain. V lost 3 bases to trimming and J lost 1 base, with 11 bases between them. The CDR3 runs 15 residues. The germline V gene encodes CDR1 KGHDR and CDR2 SFDVKD. CDR3 DNA: TGTGCCACCAGTGATGCTCGAACAGCCCAAGAGACCCAGTACTTC. This sequence encodes CATSDARTAQETQYF.

This sequence joins TRBV7-5 and TRBJ2-5; TRBD1, as called in the table, went unchecked against the DNA. TRBV7-5 is a pseudogene segment. CDR3 size: 12 residues. For the CDR3, the DNA is TGTGCCAGAAGCTTGGACACGAAGACCCAGTACTTC. As protein: CARSLDTKTQYF.

As DNA, the CDR3 is TGTGCCAGCAGCTTGGAGGTAGCGGACACTGAAGCTTTCTTT. Translating gives CASSLEVADTEAFF. The chain uses TRBV5-6 and TRBJ1-1; D remains unclear. The CDR3 loop spans 14 amino acids. V was trimmed by 0 bases and J by 3 bases, leaving 9 bases between them. Germline V gene sequence: CDR1 SGHDT, CDR2 YYEEEE.

V is TRBV11-3 and J is TRBJ2-2, with D uncertain. This CDR3 comprises 13 residues. Deletions cut 2 bases from V and 5 bases from J, with 6 bases between. Germline assignment: CDR1 SGHNT and CDR2 YENEEA. This chain's CDR3 is CASSLRTTGELFF. In nucleotides, the CDR3 is TGTGCCAGCAGCTTAAGAACAACCGGGGAGCTGTTTTTT.

Only one count was recorded for this clone. The chain employs TRBV10-3 and TRBJ1-2; a weak D match, TRBD1 (6 bases). CDR3 length equals 11 residues. V lost 9 bases and J 4 bases, leaving 9 bases between the germline ends. Per the germline V gene, CDR1 is ENHRY and CDR2 is SYGVKD. This CDR3 reads CAIGQFYGYTF. In nucleotides, the CDR3 is TGTGCCATTGGACAGTTCTATGGCTACACCTTC.

The rearrangement joins TRBV3-1 (or the pseudogene TRBV3-2) to TRBJ1-1; D gene ambiguous. V was clipped by 2 bases and J by 6 bases, with 7 bases between them. CDR1 LGHDT and CDR2 YNNKEL come from the germline V gene (reference sequence). The CDR3 contains 12 residues. The CDR3 bases are TGTGCCAGCAGCCAAAGAGCCGCTGAAGCTTTCTTT. Amino acids: CASSQRAAEAFF.

The chain has TRBV4-3 and TRBJ1-1; weak D call: TRBD1 (5 bases). The CDR3 runs to 14 residues. V lost 1 base and J lost 0, with 6 bases in between. CDR1 LGHNA and CDR2 YSLEER come from the germline V gene. CDR3 sequence reads: CASSQGDVNTEAFF. Here the CDR3 DNA reads TGCGCCAGCAGCCAAGGGGACGTGAACACTGAAGCTTTCTTT.

The J gene is TRBJ2-1, the V gene TRBV27; 7 bases align to TRBD1. CDR3 length: 15 amino acids. Germline lookup yields CDR1 MNHEY and CDR2 SMNVEV (reference sequence). V was clipped by 3 bases and J by 7 bases; unmatched bases: 9. In nucleotides, the CDR3 is TGTGCCAGCAGTTTCGAGGGGGCTTATTGGAATGAGCAGTTCTTC. Protein product: CASSFEGAYWNEQFF.

This chain connects TRBV28 to TRBJ2-1; no clear D gene. V lost 3 bases and J lost 4, with 10 bases in between. This CDR3 spans 14 amino acids. Germline V gives CDR1 MDHEN, CDR2 SYDVKM. The CDR3 protein is CASSLFDVYNEQFF. DNA of the CDR3: TGTGCCAGCAGTTTGTTCGACGTATACAATGAGCAGTTCTTC.